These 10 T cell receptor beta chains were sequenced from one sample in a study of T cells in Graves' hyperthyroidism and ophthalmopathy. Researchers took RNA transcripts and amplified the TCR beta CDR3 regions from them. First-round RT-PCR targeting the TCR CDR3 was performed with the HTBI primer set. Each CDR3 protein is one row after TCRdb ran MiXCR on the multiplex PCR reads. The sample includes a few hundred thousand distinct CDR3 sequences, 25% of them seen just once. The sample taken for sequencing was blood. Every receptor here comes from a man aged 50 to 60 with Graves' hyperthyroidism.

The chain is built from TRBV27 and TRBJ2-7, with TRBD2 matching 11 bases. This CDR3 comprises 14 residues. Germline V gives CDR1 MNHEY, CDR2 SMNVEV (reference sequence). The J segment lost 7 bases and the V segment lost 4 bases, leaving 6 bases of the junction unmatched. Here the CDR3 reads CASSSRLAGSEQYF. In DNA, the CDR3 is TGTGCCAGCAGTTCCAGACTAGCGGGAAGTGAGCAGTACTTC.

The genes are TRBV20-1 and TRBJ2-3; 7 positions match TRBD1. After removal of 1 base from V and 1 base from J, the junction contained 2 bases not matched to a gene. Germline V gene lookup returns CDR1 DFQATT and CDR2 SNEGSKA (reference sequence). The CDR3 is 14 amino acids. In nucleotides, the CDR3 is TGCAGTGCTAGAGGTGACAGGGGCACAGATACGCAGTATTTT. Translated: CSARGDRGTDTQYF.

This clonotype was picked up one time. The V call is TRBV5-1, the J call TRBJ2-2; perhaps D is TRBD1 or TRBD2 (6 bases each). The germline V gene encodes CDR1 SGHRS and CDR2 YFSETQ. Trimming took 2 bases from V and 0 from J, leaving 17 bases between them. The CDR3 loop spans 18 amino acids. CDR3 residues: CASSFSASGAANTGELFF. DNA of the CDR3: TGCGCCAGCAGCTTTTCGGCGTCGGGGGCCGCGAACACCGGGGAGCTGTTTTTT.

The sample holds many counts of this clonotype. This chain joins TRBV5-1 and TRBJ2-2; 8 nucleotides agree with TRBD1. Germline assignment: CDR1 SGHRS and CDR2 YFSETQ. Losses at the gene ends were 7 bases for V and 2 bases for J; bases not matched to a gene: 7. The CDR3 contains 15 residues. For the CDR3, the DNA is TGCGCCAGCCTTCCCGGGACAGGAAACACCGGGGAGCTGTTTTTT. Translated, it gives CASLPGTGNTGELFF. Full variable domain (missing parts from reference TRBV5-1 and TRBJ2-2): KAGVTQTPRYLIKTRGQQVTLSCSPISGHRSVSWYQQTPGQGLQFLFEYFSETQRNKGNFPGRFSGRQFSNSRSEMNVSTLELGDSALYLCASLPGTGNTGELFFGEGSRLTVL.

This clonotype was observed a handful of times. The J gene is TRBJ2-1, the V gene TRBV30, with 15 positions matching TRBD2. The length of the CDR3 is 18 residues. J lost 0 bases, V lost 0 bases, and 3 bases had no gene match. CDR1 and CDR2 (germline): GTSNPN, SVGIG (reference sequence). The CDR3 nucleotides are TGTGCCTGGAGTGTAGGGACTAGCGGGAGGAGCTCCTACAATGAGCAGTTCTTC. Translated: CAWSVGTSGRSSYNEQFF.

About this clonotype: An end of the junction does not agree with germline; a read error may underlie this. The CDR3 protein is CAIKGGGASGNTEALF. The CDR3 DNA sequence: TGTGCCATCAAGGGTGGAGGGGCCTCGGGGAACACTGAAGCTCTCTTT. The rearrangement joins TRBV10-3 to TRBJ1-1; a possible D gene is TRBD1 (5 bases). The CDR3 runs to 16 residues. Germline V gene lookup returns CDR1 ENHRY and CDR2 SYGVKD.

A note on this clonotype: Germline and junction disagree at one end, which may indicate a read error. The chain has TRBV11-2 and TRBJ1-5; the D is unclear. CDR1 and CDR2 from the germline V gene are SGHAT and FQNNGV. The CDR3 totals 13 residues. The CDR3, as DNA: TGTGCCAGTAGCTACGACAGCAATCAGCCCCAGCATTTT. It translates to CASSYDSNQPQHF. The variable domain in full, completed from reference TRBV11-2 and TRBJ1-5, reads EAGVAQSPRYKIIEKRQSVAFWCNPISGHATLYWYQQILGQGPKLLIQFQNNGVVDDSQLPKDRFSAERLKGVDSTLKIQPAKLEDSAVYLCASSYDSNQPQHFGDGTRLSIL.

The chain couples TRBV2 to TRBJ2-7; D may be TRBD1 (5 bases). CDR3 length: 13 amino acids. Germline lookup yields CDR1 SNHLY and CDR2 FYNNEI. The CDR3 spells CAGALKRAYEQYF. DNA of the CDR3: TGTGCAGGGGCGTTAAAGAGAGCCTACGAGCAGTACTTC.

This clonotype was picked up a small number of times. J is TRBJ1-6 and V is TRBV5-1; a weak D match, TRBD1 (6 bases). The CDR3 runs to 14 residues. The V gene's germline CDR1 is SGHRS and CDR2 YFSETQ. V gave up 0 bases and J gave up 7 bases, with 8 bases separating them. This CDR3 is CASSLEGENSPLHF. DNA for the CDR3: TGCGCCAGCAGCTTGGAGGGGGAAAATTCACCCCTCCACTTT.

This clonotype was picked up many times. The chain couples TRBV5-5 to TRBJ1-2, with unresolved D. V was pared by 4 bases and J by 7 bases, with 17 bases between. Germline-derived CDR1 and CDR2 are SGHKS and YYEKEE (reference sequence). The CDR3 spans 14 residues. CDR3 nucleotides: TGTGCCAGCAGCCCCCTTGGGAGTACTTCTGGCTACACCTTC. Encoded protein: CASSPLGSTSGYTF.